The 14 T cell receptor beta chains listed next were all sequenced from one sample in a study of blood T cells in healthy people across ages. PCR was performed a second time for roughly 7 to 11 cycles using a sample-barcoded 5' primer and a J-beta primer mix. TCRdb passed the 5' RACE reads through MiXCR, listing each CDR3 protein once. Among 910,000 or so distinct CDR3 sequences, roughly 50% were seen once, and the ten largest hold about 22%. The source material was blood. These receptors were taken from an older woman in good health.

CDR3 sequence reads: CSVEWATGGTDTQYF. The CDR3 DNA sequence: TGCAGCGTTGAGTGGGCGACAGGGGGAACAGATACGCAGTATTTT. The chain joins TRBV29-1 to TRBJ2-3, with 9 positions matching TRBD1. This CDR3 spans 15 amino acids. In germline, CDR1 is SQVTM, CDR2 ANQGSEA. With V trimmed by 3 bases and J by 3 bases, 7 bases remained unmatched.

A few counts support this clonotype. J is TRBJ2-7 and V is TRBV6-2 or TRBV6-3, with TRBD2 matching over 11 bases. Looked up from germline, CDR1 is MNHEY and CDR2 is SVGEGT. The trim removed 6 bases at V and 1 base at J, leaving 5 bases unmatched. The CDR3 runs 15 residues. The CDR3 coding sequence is TGTGCCAGCAGAGGCGCTAGCGGGGGGTCCTACGAGCAGTACTTC. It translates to CASRGASGGSYEQYF.

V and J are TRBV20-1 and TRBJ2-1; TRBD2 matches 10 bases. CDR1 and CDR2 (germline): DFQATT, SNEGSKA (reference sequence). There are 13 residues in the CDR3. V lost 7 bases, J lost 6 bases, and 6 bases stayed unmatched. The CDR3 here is CSVRAGGFNEQFF. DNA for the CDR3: TGCAGTGTTCGAGCGGGAGGGTTCAATGAGCAGTTCTTC.

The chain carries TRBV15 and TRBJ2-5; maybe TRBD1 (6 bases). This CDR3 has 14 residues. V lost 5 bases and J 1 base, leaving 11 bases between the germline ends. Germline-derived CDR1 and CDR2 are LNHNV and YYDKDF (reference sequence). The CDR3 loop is CATSGMGAQETQYF. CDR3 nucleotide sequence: TGTGCCACCAGCGGAATGGGGGCCCAAGAGACCCAGTACTTC.

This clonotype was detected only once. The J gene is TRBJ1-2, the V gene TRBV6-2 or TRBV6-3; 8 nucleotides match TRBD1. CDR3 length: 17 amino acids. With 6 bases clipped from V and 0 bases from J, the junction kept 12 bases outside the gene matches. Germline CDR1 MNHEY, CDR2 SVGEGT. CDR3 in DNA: TGTGCCAGCAGCGCCCTCCCGACAGGGGCAGCTAACTATGGCTACACCTTC. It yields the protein CASSALPTGAANYGYTF.

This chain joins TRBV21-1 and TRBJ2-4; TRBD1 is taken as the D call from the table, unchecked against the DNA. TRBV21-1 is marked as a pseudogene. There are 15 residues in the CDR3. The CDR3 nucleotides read TGTGCCAGCAGCCCCGGCGATATGGGACAGGGGATTGAGTACTTC. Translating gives CASSPGDMGQGIEYF.

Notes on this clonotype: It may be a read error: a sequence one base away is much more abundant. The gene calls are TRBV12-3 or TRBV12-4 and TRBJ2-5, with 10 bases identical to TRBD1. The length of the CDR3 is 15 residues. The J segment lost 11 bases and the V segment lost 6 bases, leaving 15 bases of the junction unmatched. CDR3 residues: CASRTGTGAGNEQYF. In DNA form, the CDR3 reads TGTGCCAGCAGAACCGGGACAGGGGCTGGAAATGAGCAGTACTTC.

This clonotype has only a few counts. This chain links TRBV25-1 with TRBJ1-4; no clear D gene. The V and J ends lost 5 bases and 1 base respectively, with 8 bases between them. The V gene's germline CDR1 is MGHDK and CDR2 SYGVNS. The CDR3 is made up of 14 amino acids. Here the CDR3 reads CASSKQQTNEKLFF. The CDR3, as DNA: TGTGCCAGCAGTAAACAGCAAACTAATGAAAAACTGTTTTTT. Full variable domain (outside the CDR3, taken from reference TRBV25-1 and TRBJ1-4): EADIYQTPRYLVIGTGKKITLECSQTMGHDKMYWYQQDPGMELHLIHYSYGVNSTEKGDLSSESTVSRIRTEHFPLTLESARPSHTSQYLCASSKQQTNEKLFFGSGTQLSVL.

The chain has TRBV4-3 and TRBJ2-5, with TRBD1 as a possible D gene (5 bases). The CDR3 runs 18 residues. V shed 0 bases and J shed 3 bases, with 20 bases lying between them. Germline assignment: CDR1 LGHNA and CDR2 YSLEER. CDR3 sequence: CASSQEHQGRGKKETQYF. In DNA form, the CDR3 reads TGCGCCAGCAGCCAAGAACACCAGGGTAGGGGCAAAAAAGAGACCCAGTACTTC.

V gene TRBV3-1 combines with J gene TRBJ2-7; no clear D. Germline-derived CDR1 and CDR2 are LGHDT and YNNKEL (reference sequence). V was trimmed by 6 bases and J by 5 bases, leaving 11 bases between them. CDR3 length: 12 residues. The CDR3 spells CASSQFTDEQYF. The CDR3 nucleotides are TGTGCCAGCAGTCAATTTACAGACGAGCAGTACTTC.

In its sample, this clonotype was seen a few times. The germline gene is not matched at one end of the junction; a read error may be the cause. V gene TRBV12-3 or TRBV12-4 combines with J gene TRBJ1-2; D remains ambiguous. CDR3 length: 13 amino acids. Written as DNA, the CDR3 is TGTGCCAGTCATCTCGGACTAAACTATGGTTACACCTTC. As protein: CASHLGLNYGYTF.

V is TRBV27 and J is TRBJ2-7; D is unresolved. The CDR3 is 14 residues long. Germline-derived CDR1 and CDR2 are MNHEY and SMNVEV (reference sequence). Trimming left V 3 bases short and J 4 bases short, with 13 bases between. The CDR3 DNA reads TGTGCCAGCAGTTTGGCGCGGAGCGTGTACGAGCAGTACTTC. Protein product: CASSLARSVYEQYF.

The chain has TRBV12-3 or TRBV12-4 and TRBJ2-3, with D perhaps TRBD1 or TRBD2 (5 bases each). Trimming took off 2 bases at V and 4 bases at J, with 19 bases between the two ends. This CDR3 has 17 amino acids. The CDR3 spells CASSLNPWGSRPDTQYF. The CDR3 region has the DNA TGTGCCAGCAGTTTAAACCCCTGGGGGAGTCGCCCAGATACGCAGTATTTT.

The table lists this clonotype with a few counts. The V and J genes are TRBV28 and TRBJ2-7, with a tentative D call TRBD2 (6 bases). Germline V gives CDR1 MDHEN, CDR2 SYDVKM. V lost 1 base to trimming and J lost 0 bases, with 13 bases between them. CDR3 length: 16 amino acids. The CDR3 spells CASSLSKRASSYEQYF. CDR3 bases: TGTGCCAGCAGTTTATCTAAGCGGGCTAGCTCCTACGAGCAGTACTTC.